The entry below describes one T cell receptor (beta chain). What antigen it recognizes has not been identified. Base qualities are not provided; no much larger clone lies one nucleotide away. The data were obtained in a study of T cells in localized non-small cell lung cancer (dated by TCRdb to the early 2020s). Some background on the complete study: The study analyzed T cell repertoires of 236 early-stage NSCLC patients, comparing tumors and uninvolved tumor-adjacent lungs. The cohort comprised approximately 240 treatment-naïve NSCLC patients with resected, localized lung tumors. Of the NSCLC patients, 129 were male and roughly 110 were female, and the mean age was around 66 years. Points the paper makes about the study in general: Because of the exploratory design, TCR variables were selected using unadjusted p-values without false-discovery rate correction. Of the top 100 tumor clones, a median of about 53 were detected in paired uninvolved adjacent lung; about 26 were also among that lung's top 100. Because multi-region sequencing of the tumors was not done, intratumor heterogeneity could not be ruled out. Higher T cell density in blood was associated with longer overall survival, whereas higher clonality in adjacent lung was associated with shorter survival. The highest T cell clonality was observed in uninvolved tumor-adjacent lung, where clonality exceeded that of tumor, suggesting that antigenic responses were more focused in uninvolved tumor-adjacent lung.

TCR beta CDR3 regions were sequenced from DNA using the immunoSEQ Assay. The original pipeline was this. T cell density was computed as TCR beta template counts normalized to usable DNA estimated by amplifying housekeeping genes. Richness was estimated with the preseqR package, extrapolating to 400,000 templates for PBMC samples and 120,000 templates for tissue samples. Clonality was taken to be one minus Pielou's evenness. Tissue-enriched TCRs were identified by differential abundance testing using productive amino-acid clonotypes, minimum total count 5 and alpha 0.1. Repertoire overlap between compartments was quantified with the Jaccard Index and Morisita Overlap Index. GLIPH clustered TCR beta CDR3s with public tetramer-defined viral CDR3s; viral motifs required at least three viral sequences plus V-gene enrichment. The table was pulled from immuneACCESS by TCRdb, which kept in-frame rearrangements only. Such tables lose some clones; where checked, under half of the loss comes from unresolved V genes, and the rest has no known cause. For V, J and clone size, that table is used; D and trimming come from the DNA. This sample lists nearly 2,500 clones; around 40% were detected once. The ten largest account for approximately 4% of the sample.

V is reduced by 6 bases and J by 3 bases, leaving a spacing of 11 bases between them. From the cysteine through the phenylalanine, the CDR3 covers 13 amino acids. Only the CDR3 DNA is retained, 39 bases long and in frame from the first base. Based on the germline V gene, the CDR1 and CDR2 sequences are MNHGY and SAAAGT. Source: lymph node tissue, taken before any cancer treatment. This receptor was obtained from a male donor older than 55 with stage II squamous cell lung carcinoma. In this chain, TRBV6-8 is recombined with TRBJ1-1; TRBD1 is perhaps the D gene, given 6 matching bases. The CDR3 here reads CASRPGDYTEAFF. DNA sequence: TGTGCCAGCAGACCAGGGGATTACACTGAAGCTTTCTTT.